This T cell receptor beta chain was recorded in a study of chemoradiotherapy in HPV16-positive cancers. Study results and caveats: Candidate HPV-specific clones and E7-related TCR motifs grew in tumor during treatment.

Note on this clone: What it recognizes is unknown.

Libraries were prepared by immunoSEQ multiplex PCR; TCRdb keeps only in-frame clonotypes and omits some of them. Of about 8,900 clones in the sample, about 88% were seen once. V was clipped by 6 bases and J by 7 bases; unmatched bases: 3. The CDR3 consists of 12 residues. Germline V CDR1 and CDR2: MNHNS, SASEGT. Source: tumor tissue, taken from a patient who underwent chemoradiotherapy. The source is a human donor with HPV-associated anogenital cancer. V gene TRBV6-1 combines with J gene TRBJ1-5; the match to TRBD1 covers 7 bases. Here the CDR3 reads CASRAGGQPQHF. CDR3 nucleotides: TGTGCCAGCAGGGCAGGGGGACAGCCCCAGCATTTT.